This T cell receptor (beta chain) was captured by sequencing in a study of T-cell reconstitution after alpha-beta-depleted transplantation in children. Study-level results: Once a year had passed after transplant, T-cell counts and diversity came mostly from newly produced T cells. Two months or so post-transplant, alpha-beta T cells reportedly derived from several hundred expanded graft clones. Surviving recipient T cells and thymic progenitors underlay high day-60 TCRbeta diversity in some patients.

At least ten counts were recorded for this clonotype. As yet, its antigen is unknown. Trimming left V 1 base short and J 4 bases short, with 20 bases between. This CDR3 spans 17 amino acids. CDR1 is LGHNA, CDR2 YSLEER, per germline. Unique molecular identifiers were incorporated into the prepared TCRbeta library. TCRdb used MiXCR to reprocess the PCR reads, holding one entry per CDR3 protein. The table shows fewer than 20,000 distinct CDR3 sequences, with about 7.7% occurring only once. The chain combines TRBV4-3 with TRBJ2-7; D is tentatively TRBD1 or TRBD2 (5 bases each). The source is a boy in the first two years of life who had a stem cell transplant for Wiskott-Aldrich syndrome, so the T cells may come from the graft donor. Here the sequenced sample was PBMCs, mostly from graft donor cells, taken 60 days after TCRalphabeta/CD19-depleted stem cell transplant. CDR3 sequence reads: CASSQGLTGTGPYEQYF. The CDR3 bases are TGCGCCAGCAGCCAAGGACTAACCGGGACGGGCCCTTACGAGCAGTACTTC.